These 32 T cell receptor beta chains originate from one sample sequenced in a study of control samples from healthy donors and cancer patients. Clones were sequenced by immunoSEQ multiplex PCR, and TCRdb holds only the in-frame ones, with some missing. Among some 130,000 clones listed, more than 85% were seen once. Sequences were obtained from blood. The receptors shown here come from a man aged 18-30 years in good health.

The V call is TRBV7-9, the J call TRBJ1-5; 9 nucleotides match TRBD1. The CDR3 runs 14 residues. Trimming at V came to 5 bases and at J to 4 bases, leaving 3 bases not matched to a gene. Germline CDR1 and CDR2: SEHNR and FQNEAQ (reference sequence). The CDR3 DNA follows: TGTGCCAGCAGCAAACAGGGGGCTAATCAGCCCCAGCATTTT. Translating it yields CASSKQGANQPQHF.

This clone is a singleton in its sample. The CDR3 region is CASSLVADTQYF. The CDR3 nucleotides are TGTGCCAGCAGCTTGGTAGCAGATACGCAGTATTTT. V usage is TRBV5-6 and J usage is TRBJ2-3; D gene uncertain. Germline V gene lookup returns CDR1 SGHDT and CDR2 YYEEEE. The CDR3 is 12 amino acids. V lost 0 bases and J lost 4, with 3 bases in between.

The rearrangement uses TRBV4-1 and TRBJ2-7; D is possibly TRBD1 (6 bases). Germline V gene lookup returns CDR1 MGHRA and CDR2 YSYEKL. Trimming took off 3 bases at V and 0 bases at J, with 18 bases between the two ends. CDR3 length equals 17 residues. CDR3 sequence: CASSHLPGTRRSYEQYF. In DNA form, the CDR3 reads TGCGCCAGCAGCCATCTCCCCGGGACAAGACGCTCCTACGAGCAGTACTTC.

V and J are TRBV5-6 and TRBJ1-1; no clear D. CDR1 and CDR2 (germline): SGHDT, YYEEEE. Deletions cut 0 bases from V and 7 bases from J, with 10 bases between. CDR3 length equals 13 residues. The CDR3 is CASSLAQQYEAFF. The CDR3 DNA sequence: TGTGCCAGCAGCTTGGCCCAACAGTATGAAGCTTTCTTT.

This chain links TRBV6-2 or TRBV6-3 with TRBJ2-2; the D is unclear. The length of the CDR3 is 16 residues. V dropped 0 bases and J dropped 2 bases, with 10 bases sitting between them. The germline CDR1 and CDR2 sequences are MNHEY and SVGEGT. The CDR3 sequence: CASSYSYPGNTGELFF. The CDR3 DNA sequence: TGTGCCAGCAGTTACTCTTACCCTGGAAACACCGGGGAGCTGTTTTTT.

The chain recombines TRBV6-1 with TRBJ1-1, with 8 bases fitting TRBD1. Germline CDR1 and CDR2: MNHNS and SASEGT. V shed 2 bases, J shed 1 base, and the junction held 6 bases outside the gene matches. This CDR3 has 16 residues. The chain's CDR3 is CASSEQGAAWNTEAFF. The CDR3 DNA follows: TGTGCCAGCAGTGAACAGGGGGCGGCGTGGAACACTGAAGCTTTCTTT.

The chain recombines TRBV11-2 with TRBJ2-1; no firm D call. Looked up from germline, CDR1 is SGHAT and CDR2 is FQNNGV. Trimming took 1 base from V and 1 from J, leaving 2 bases between them. This CDR3 is 13 amino acids long. Written as DNA, the CDR3 is TGTGCCAGCAGCTTAGGTTCCTACAATGAGCAGTTCTTC. Its protein is CASSLGSYNEQFF. Drawing the rest from reference TRBV11-2 and TRBJ2-1, the complete variable domain is EAGVAQSPRYKIIEKRQSVAFWCNPISGHATLYWYQQILGQGPKLLIQFQNNGVVDDSQLPKDRFSAERLKGVDSTLKIQPAKLEDSAVYLCASSLGSYNEQFFGPGTRLTVL.

The chain couples TRBV20-1 to TRBJ2-2; D is possibly TRBD2 (5 bases). This CDR3 has 14 residues. The V and J ends lost 3 bases and 3 bases respectively, with 11 bases between them. CDR1 is DFQATT and CDR2 is SNEGSKA in the germline V gene (reference sequence). In DNA form, the CDR3 reads TGCAGTGCTAGTAAAGGGCGGGACACCGGGGAGCTGTTTTTT. This gives the protein CSASKGRDTGELFF.

This rearrangement joins TRBV6-1 to TRBJ2-1, with 7 bases that match TRBD1. Germline CDR1 and CDR2: MNHNS and SASEGT. The CDR3 runs to 16 residues. Trimming removed 3 bases from V and 6 bases from J; junction bases left unmatched: 11. CDR3: CASSEEQGRPSNEQFF. The CDR3 DNA is TGTGCCAGCAGTGAGGAACAGGGGAGACCCAGCAATGAGCAGTTCTTC.

The chain employs TRBV19 and TRBJ1-5; 7 bases fit TRBD1. The germline CDR1 and CDR2 sequences are LNHDA and SQIVND (reference sequence). V shed 2 bases and J 0 bases; nucleotides not matched to a gene: 1. The CDR3 has 15 amino acids. The CDR3 region has the DNA TGTGCCAGTAGTATACAGGGGGGTAGCAATCAGCCCCAGCATTTT. This translates into CASSIQGGSNQPQHF.

V is TRBV4-2 and J is TRBJ2-1; 9 bases map to TRBD2. V trimming: 1 base; J trimming: 4 bases; junction bases outside the gene matches: 2. Germline CDR1 is LGHNA and CDR2 is YNFKEQ. The CDR3 contains 15 residues. In nucleotides, the CDR3 is TGTGCCAGCAGCCAAGTAGCGGGGGAATACAATGAGCAGTTCTTC. It translates to CASSQVAGEYNEQFF.

The chain is built from TRBV6-5 and TRBJ1-6; maybe TRBD1 (5 bases). The CDR3 consists of 15 residues. V was pared by 0 bases and J by 14 bases, with 17 bases between. Germline V gene lookup returns CDR1 MNHEY and CDR2 SVGAGI. The CDR3 region is CASSYSVQTASALHF. In DNA, the CDR3 is TGTGCCAGCAGTTACTCCGTGCAGACAGCTTCGGCCCTCCACTTT.

About this clone itself: Other nucleotide sequences from this sample produce the same CDR3. In DNA form, the CDR3 reads TGTGCCAGCTCACCGACCAGGGGGAATACCGGGGAGCTGTTTTTT. As protein: CASSPTRGNTGELFF. The rearrangement joins TRBV18 to TRBJ2-2, with 7 bases lining up with TRBD1. V gave up 3 bases and J gave up 5 bases; unmatched junction bases: 6. Germline loops: CDR1 KGHSH, CDR2 LQKENI. The CDR3 length is 15 residues.

The genes are TRBV9 and TRBJ2-1, with TRBD2 matching over 10 bases. Germline-derived CDR1 and CDR2 are SGDLS and YYNGEE. The CDR3 is 17 residues long. After removal of 0 bases from V and 0 bases from J, the junction contained 3 bases not matched to a gene. CDR3 nucleotide sequence: TGTGCCAGCAGCGTAGGAGTAGCGGGGGGCTCCTACAATGAGCAGTTCTTC. The encoded protein is CASSVGVAGGSYNEQFF.

The J gene is TRBJ1-2, the V gene TRBV5-4; 7 nucleotides line up with TRBD1. Germline assignment: CDR1 SGHNT and CDR2 YYREEE (reference sequence). This CDR3 contains 14 residues. Germline trimming cut 5 bases from V and 4 bases from J; bases unmatched to any gene: 8. CDR3 in amino acids: CASSPQGQTYGYTF. CDR3 DNA sequence: TGTGCCAGCAGTCCACAGGGGCAGACCTATGGCTACACCTTC.

The V gene is TRBV6-2 or TRBV6-3, the J gene TRBJ1-1, with no clear D. The CDR3 has 14 residues. Germline V CDR1 and CDR2: MNHEY, SVGEGT. The V gene lost 4 bases and the J gene lost 4 bases, with 13 bases spanning the gap. The CDR3 DNA is TGTGCCAGCAGTTTGTACCAAGGCTTCACTGAAGCTTTCTTT. It codes for CASSLYQGFTEAFF.

The chain joins TRBV27 to TRBJ1-5; D is ambiguous. Trimming removed 0 bases from V and 2 bases from J, with 8 bases in between. The CDR3 length is 15 residues. Germline V lookup: CDR1 MNHEY, CDR2 SMNVEV (reference sequence). CDR3 in amino acids: CASSLSMVGNQPQHF. In nucleotides, the CDR3 is TGTGCCAGCAGTTTATCAATGGTGGGCAATCAGCCCCAGCATTTT.

V usage is TRBV6-6 and J usage is TRBJ2-7; 10 positions agree with TRBD1. CDR1 is MNHNY, CDR2 SVGAGI, per germline (reference sequence). The length of the CDR3 is 14 residues. The trim removed 5 bases at V and 3 bases at J, leaving 4 bases unmatched. CDR3 DNA sequence: TGTGCCAGCAGTCCCGGGACAGGGGTCTACGAGCAGTACTTC. This codes for CASSPGTGVYEQYF.

This chain links TRBV9 with TRBJ1-1; D is uncertain. The CDR3 loop spans 14 amino acids. Germline lookup yields CDR1 SGDLS and CDR2 YYNGEE. V was trimmed by 5 bases and J by 2 bases, leaving 13 bases between them. CDR3 nucleotides: TGTGCCAGCAGTCCTACTCGGGGTAACACTGAAGCTTTCTTT. This gives the protein CASSPTRGNTEAFF. Drawing the rest from reference TRBV9 and TRBJ1-1, the complete variable domain is DSGVTQTPKHLITATGQRVTLRCSPRSGDLSVYWYQQSLDQGLQFLIQYYNGEERAKGNILERFSAQQFPDLHSELNLSSLELGDSALYFCASSPTRGNTEAFFGQGTRLTVV.

The chain recombines TRBV9 with TRBJ1-1, with TRBD1 matching 7 bases. This CDR3 has 16 amino acids. Unmatched junction bases numbered 9, after V lost 4 bases and J lost 0 bases. Germline V lookup: CDR1 SGDLS, CDR2 YYNGEE. The CDR3 DNA reads TGTGCCAGCAGCCAAACCTTGACAGGGTTGAACACTGAAGCTTTCTTT. Translated: CASSQTLTGLNTEAFF.

This sequence joins TRBV12-5 and TRBJ2-7, with D unresolved. The CDR3 extends over 11 amino acids. Germline V lookup: CDR1 LGHNT, CDR2 FRNRAP. V lost 1 base to trimming and J lost 4 bases, with 2 bases between them. The CDR3 spells CASGLEYEQYF. The CDR3 DNA reads as TGTGCTAGTGGTTTGGAGTACGAGCAGTACTTC.

The chain uses TRBV12-3 or TRBV12-4 and TRBJ2-7; weak D call: TRBD1 (5 bases). V lost 6 bases and J 4 bases, leaving 10 bases between the germline ends. This CDR3 region has 12 residues. CDR3 residues: CASSLDSYEQYF. CDR3 DNA sequence: TGTGCCAGCAGCCTAGACAGTTACGAGCAGTACTTC.

This clone turned up a few times. The V gene is TRBV5-4, the J gene TRBJ2-5; 8 bases agree with TRBD2. V trimming: 0 bases; J trimming: 1 base; junction bases outside the gene matches: 2. Germline V CDR1 and CDR2: SGHNT, YYREEE (reference sequence). This CDR3 is 15 amino acids long. Here the CDR3 reads CASSLATSGQETQYF. DNA for the CDR3: TGTGCCAGCAGCTTGGCTACTAGCGGCCAAGAGACCCAGTACTTC.

The sample holds a few counts of this clone. The J gene is TRBJ1-4, the V gene TRBV6-1, with 10 bases fitting TRBD1. Per the germline V gene, CDR1 is MNHNS and CDR2 is SASEGT. There are 16 residues in the CDR3. Trimming took 2 bases from V and 8 from J; bases not matched to a gene: 8. Here the CDR3 reads CASSEIEGTGEEKLFF. In nucleotides, the CDR3 is TGTGCCAGCAGTGAAATTGAGGGGACAGGGGAGGAAAAACTGTTTTTT.

V usage is TRBV6-6 and J usage is TRBJ1-2, with 8 bases that match TRBD1. V lost 6 bases to trimming and J lost 4 bases; unmatched junction nucleotides: 10. The CDR3 spans 15 residues. Germline loops: CDR1 MNHNY, CDR2 SVGAGI (reference sequence). In DNA form, the CDR3 reads TGTGCCAGCAGCCCGCCGGGACAGGAGACCTATGGCTACACCTTC. Translating gives CASSPPGQETYGYTF.

The gene calls are TRBV6-5 and TRBJ2-5; 9 bases match TRBD1. J gave up 3 bases and V 5 bases, and 4 bases lay outside the gene matches. The CDR3 runs to 14 residues. Germline CDR1 is MNHEY and CDR2 is SVGAGI. As DNA, the CDR3 is TGTGCCAGCAGTAAGTGGACAGGGGAAGAGACCCAGTACTTC. Protein: CASSKWTGEETQYF.

The J gene is TRBJ2-2, the V gene TRBV27; D is perhaps TRBD2 (7 bases). Germline loops: CDR1 MNHEY, CDR2 SMNVEV (reference sequence). V was clipped by 5 bases and J by 8 bases, with 12 bases between them. The CDR3 totals 13 residues. CDR3 DNA sequence: TGTGCCAGCAGTCCACAGGGAGGGGGGGAGCTGTTTTTT. It is translated as CASSPQGGGELFF.

The chain uses TRBV10-2 and TRBJ1-6, with D maybe TRBD1 (6 bases). The V gene lost 7 bases and the J gene lost 10 bases, with 14 bases spanning the gap. The CDR3 runs 13 residues. Germline CDR1 WSHSY, CDR2 SAAADI. The CDR3 region is CASIPQGSSPLHF. For the CDR3, the DNA is TGCGCCAGCATCCCCCAGGGGAGCTCACCCCTCCACTTT.

The chain couples TRBV5-5 to TRBJ1-2; D ambiguous. V lost 0 bases, J lost 4 bases, and 7 bases lay in between. The CDR3 runs to 13 residues. Germline V gene data show CDR1 as SGHKS and CDR2 as YYEKEE (reference sequence). The CDR3, as DNA: TGTGCCAGCAGCTTGGATTCAACCTATGGCTACACCTTC. This encodes CASSLDSTYGYTF.

This clone was seen a few times. This rearrangement joins TRBV4-2 to TRBJ2-1, with 8 bases matching TRBD2. J was trimmed by 5 bases and V by 1 base; bases with no gene match: 7. CDR1 and CDR2 from the germline V gene are LGHNA and YNFKEQ. The CDR3 covers 16 residues. Written as DNA, the CDR3 is TGTGCCAGCAGCCAAGCGTGGGAGCGGGGGAACAATGAGCAGTTCTTC. It encodes CASSQAWERGNNEQFF.

V gene TRBV6-6 combines with J gene TRBJ2-3; 9 positions match TRBD1. Unmatched junction bases numbered 6, after V lost 4 bases and J lost 4 bases. Germline CDR1 is MNHNY and CDR2 is SVGAGI (reference sequence). This CDR3 spans 15 amino acids. The CDR3 region has the DNA TGTGCCAGCAGTTCGGACAGGGGTCGAGCAGATACGCAGTATTTT. Encoded protein: CASSSDRGRADTQYF.

The genes are TRBV18 and TRBJ2-1, with 9 bases that match TRBD2. V lost 6 bases to trimming and J lost 2 bases; unmatched junction nucleotides: 5. Germline assignment: CDR1 KGHSH and CDR2 LQKENI. This CDR3 spans 15 amino acids. This CDR3 reads CASSLTSGTYNEQFF. In DNA form, the CDR3 reads TGTGCCAGCTCCCTGACTAGCGGAACCTACAATGAGCAGTTCTTC.